This TCR beta chain was retrieved from a study of shared clonotypes between healthy human individuals. Study-wide background: Each donor's CD4 naive and CD4 memory cells filled three plates apiece, CD8 naive two, and CD8 memory one.

The table came from immunoSEQ multiplex PCR; TCRdb's copy has only in-frame clones and leaves some out. The data contain about 550,000 clones, around 95% of them singletons. In germline, CDR1 is SQVTM, CDR2 ANQGSEA. The ends were cut back, 6 bases at V and 0 bases at J, with 12 bases in the middle. This CDR3 contains 13 residues. Worth noting for this clone: Its specificity is not known.

Whole-study results and caveats: Naive subsets, compared against memory subsets, generally had larger estimated richness values.

CD45RO-negative, CCR7-positively selected cells formed the naive CD8 fraction, excluding terminally differentiated effector memory CD45RA+ cells. The donors, all of them Caucasian adults, lived in Nashville, Tennessee. The chain links TRBV29-1 to TRBJ2-7; D might be TRBD1 (6 bases). Sequenced input: naive CD8+ T cells sorted from blood. This TCR derives from a woman in her thirties in good health. DNA of the CDR3: TGCAGCGTGGCAGGGGCGGTCTCCTACGAGCAGTACTTC. Translated, it gives CSVAGAVSYEQYF.